This T cell receptor beta chain emerged from a study of regulatory T cells in long-lasting Graves disease. Time point indicated: newly diagnosed GD, antithyroid drugs for less than 3 months. PBMCs were the source of the RNA used for TCR sequencing. Study conclusions and caveats: Among persistent patients, a larger number of public clonotypes were shared (around 2,700) than among newly diagnosed patients (more than 850).

There are a few counts of this clonotype. Its antigen is currently unknown. One base away lies a much larger clone, so this may be a sequencing read error. CDR1 is MDHEN, CDR2 SYDVKM, per germline. Trimming cost V 8 bases and J 0 bases, with 14 bases left between them. This CDR3 is 15 amino acids long. Arm-PCR of CDR3 regions and iRepertoire HTBI primers were the basis on which TCR beta libraries were built. From the multiplex PCR reads, TCRdb called clonotypes with MiXCR, one entry per CDR3 protein. Of some 340,000 distinct CDR3 sequences listed, roughly 12% are singletons. These data were likewise used in another study, on T cells in Graves' hyperthyroidism and ophthalmopathy.

Specimen: peripheral blood mononuclear cells (PBMCs), collected at new diagnosis, from a patient treated with antithyroid drugs. V and J are TRBV28 and TRBJ2-1; D is uncertain. This clonotype was sampled from a woman between 18 and 29 years old with Graves disease. The CDR3 nucleotides read TGTGCCAGCGGTGACGGACGGAGCTCCTACAATGAGCAGTTCTTC. Residues: CASGDGRSSYNEQFF.